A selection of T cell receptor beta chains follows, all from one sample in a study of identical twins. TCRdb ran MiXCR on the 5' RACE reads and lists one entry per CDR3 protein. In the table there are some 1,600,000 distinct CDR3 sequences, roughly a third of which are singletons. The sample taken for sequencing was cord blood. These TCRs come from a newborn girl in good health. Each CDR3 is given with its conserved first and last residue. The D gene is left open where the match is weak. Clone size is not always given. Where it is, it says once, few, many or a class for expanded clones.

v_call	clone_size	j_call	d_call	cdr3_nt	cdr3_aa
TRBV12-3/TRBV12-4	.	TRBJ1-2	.	TGTGCCAGCAGTTTGGGATGGGGTCGCTATAGTCCCTATGGCTACACCTTC	CASSLGWGRYSPYGYTF
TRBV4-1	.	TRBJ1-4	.	TGCGCCAGCAGCCAAGGGAGAGTCCCAACTAATGAAAAACTGTTTTTT	CASSQGRVPTNEKLFF
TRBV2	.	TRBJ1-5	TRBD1	TGTGCCAGCAGTGAAGCCGGGACAGGGACTCAGCCCCAGCATTTT	CASSEAGTGTQPQHF
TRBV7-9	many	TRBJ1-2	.	TGTGCCAGCAGCTTCGGGCCCGTCCGAATCTATGGCTACACCTTC	CASSFGPVRIYGYTF
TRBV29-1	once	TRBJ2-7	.	TGCAGCGTCACAGGGAGGGTTACCTACGAGCAGTACTTC	CSVTGRVTYEQYF
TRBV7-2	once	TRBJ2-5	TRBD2	TGTGCCAGCAGCTCCCCGACTAGCCGAGAGACCCAGTACTTC	CASSSPTSRETQYF
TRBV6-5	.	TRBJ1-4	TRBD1	TGTGCCAGCAGCCTCACTCGACAGGGGGCGGGACGCGGGGTAAAACTGTTTTTT	CASSLTRQGAGRGVKLFF
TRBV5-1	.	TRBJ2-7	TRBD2	TGCGCCAGCACCGTTAGCGGGGGGGCTTCCGAGCAGTACTTC	CASTVSGGASEQYF
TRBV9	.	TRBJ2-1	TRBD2	TGTGCCAGCAGCGGAGCGGGAGCGGGTTACAATGAGCAGTTCTTC	CASSGAGAGYNEQFF
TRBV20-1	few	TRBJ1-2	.	TGCAGTGCTAGAAAAGGGGGCTATGGCTACACCTTC	CSARKGGYGYTF
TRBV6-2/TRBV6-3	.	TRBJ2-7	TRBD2	TGTGCCAGCAGTTCCCTTAGCGGGGGGAACTCCTACGAGCAGTACTTC	CASSSLSGGNSYEQYF
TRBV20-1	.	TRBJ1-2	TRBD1	TGCAGTGCTGGTGGACAGGGAGGAGGCTACACCTTC	CSAGGQGGGYTF
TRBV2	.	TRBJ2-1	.	TGTGCCAGCAGGGACCTTCGACTAGTCGCTGAGCAGTTCTTC	CASRDLRLVAEQFF
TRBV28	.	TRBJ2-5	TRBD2	TGTGCCAGCATGAAGCGGGAGTCGAGAGAGACCCAGTACTTC	CASMKRESRETQYF
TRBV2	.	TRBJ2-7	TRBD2	TGTGCCATCACCCTAGCGGGAGGGTCCCTGTACGAGCAGTACTTC	CAITLAGGSLYEQYF
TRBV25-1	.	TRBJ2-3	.	TGTGCCAGCAGTAAATTTTCCTCACGCGGAGATACGCAGTATTTT	CASSKFSSRGDTQYF
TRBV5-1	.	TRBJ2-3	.	TGCGCCAGCAAAGGCGGTTTCACAGATACGCAGTATTTT	CASKGGFTDTQYF
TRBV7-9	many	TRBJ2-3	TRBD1	TGTGCCAGCAGCTGGGACAGGGGAAACACAGATACGCAGTATTTT	CASSWDRGNTDTQYF
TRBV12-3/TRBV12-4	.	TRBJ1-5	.	TGTGCCAGCAGTTTAGGACAGCTTCCCCAGCATTTT	CASSLGQLPQHF
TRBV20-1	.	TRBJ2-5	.	TGCAGTGCTAGAAGGCTAGTTGTGGGAGAGACCCAGTACTTC	CSARRLVVGETQYF
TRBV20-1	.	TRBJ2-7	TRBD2	TGCAGTGCTAGTAGCGGGACTAGCGGGAGCTACGAGCAGTACTTC	CSASSGTSGSYEQYF
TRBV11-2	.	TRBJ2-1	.	TGTGCCAGCAGCTTAGATGATTACGAGCAGTTCTTC	CASSLDDYEQFF